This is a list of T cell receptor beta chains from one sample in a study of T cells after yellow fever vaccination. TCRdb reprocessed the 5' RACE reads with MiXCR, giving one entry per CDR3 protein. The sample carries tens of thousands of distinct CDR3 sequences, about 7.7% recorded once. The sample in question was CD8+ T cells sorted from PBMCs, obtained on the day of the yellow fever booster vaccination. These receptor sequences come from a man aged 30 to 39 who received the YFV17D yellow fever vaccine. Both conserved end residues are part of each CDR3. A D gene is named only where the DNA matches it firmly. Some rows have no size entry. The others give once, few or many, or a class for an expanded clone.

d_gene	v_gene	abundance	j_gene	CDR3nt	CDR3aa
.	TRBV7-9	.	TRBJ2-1	TGTGCCAGCAGCTTATCCGCGGGACTCCCTGGGGATGAGCAGTTCTTC	CASSLSAGLPGDEQFF
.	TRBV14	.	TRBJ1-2	TGTGCCAGCAGAGGGACCCACTATGGCTACACCTTC	CASRGTHYGYTF
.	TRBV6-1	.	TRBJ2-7	TGTGCCAGCAGTGAAGAATTTGAATGGACTGATGAGCAGTACTTC	CASSEEFEWTDEQYF
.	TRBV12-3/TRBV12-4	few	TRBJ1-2	TGTGCCAGCAGTTTGCCCTATGGCTACACCTTC	CASSLPYGYTF
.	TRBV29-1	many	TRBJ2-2	TGCAGCGTTCGCCCTAGCGCACACACCGGGGAGCTGTTTTTT	CSVRPSAHTGELFF
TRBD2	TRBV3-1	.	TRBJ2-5	TGTGCCAGCAGCCAAGGTACTAGCGGGGCAGAAGAGACCCAGTACTTC	CASSQGTSGAEETQYF
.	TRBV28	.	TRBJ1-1	TGTGCCAGCACCTTGGATAGGTGGAAAACTGAAGCTTTCTTT	CASTLDRWKTEAFF
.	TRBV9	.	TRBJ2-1	TGTGCAAGCTCCGGATTTCAGAGAGGGCAGTTCTTC	CASSGFQRGQFF
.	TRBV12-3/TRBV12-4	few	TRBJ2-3	TGTGCCAGCAGTTTCCTGCCAGGGGGGTCTAGCGGTCGCACAGATACGCAGTATTTT	CASSFLPGGSSGRTDTQYF
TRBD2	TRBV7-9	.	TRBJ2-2	TGTGCCAGCAGCTTAGTCGGGACTAGCGGGGAGCTGTTTTTT	CASSLVGTSGELFF
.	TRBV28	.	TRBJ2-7	TGTGCCAGCGGCTACCGCTACGAGCAGTACTTC	CASGYRYEQYF
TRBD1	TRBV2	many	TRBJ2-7	TGTGCCAGCAGTCCGGGACAGGGTATCCACGAGCAGTACTTC	CASSPGQGIHEQYF
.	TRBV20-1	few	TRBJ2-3	TGCAGTGCTAGAGGGGACCGCCGAGGCGCAGATACGCAGTATTTT	CSARGDRRGADTQYF
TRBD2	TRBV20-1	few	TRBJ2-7	TGCAGTGCTACTCGGGGTGGACTAGCGGGAGTTCTGAGCGTGGAGCAGTACTTC	CSATRGGLAGVLSVEQYF
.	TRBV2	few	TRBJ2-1	TGTGCCAGCACCACAGGGAACAATGAGCAGTTCTTC	CASTTGNNEQFF
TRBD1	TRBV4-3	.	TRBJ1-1	TGCGCCAGCAGCCGAGGGGACAGAACGTCTACTGAAGCTTTCTTT	CASSRGDRTSTEAFF
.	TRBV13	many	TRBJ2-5	TGTGCCAGCACCCGGCGGGCAACGGGGGAGACCCAGTACTTC	CASTRRATGETQYF
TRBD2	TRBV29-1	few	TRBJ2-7	TGCAGCGCTGGAGGGACTAGCGGGGCCTACGAGCAGTACTTC	CSAGGTSGAYEQYF
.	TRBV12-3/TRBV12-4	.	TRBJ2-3	TGTGCCAGCAGCGTTAGAGGGGTCAGCACAGATACGCAGTATTTT	CASSVRGVSTDTQYF
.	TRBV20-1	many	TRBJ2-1	TGCAGTGCAACATCCCTCTTTGAGCAGTTCTTC	CSATSLFEQFF
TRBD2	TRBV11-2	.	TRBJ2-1	TGTGCCAGCAGCTTAGGCGCTAGCGGGAGTGATGAGCAGTTCTTC	CASSLGASGSDEQFF
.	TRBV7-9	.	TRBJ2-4	TGTGCCAGCAGCTTACGGGGTATAGACATTCAGTACTTC	CASSLRGIDIQYF
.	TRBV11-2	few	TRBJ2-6	TGTGCCAGCAGTAACTTTGGGGCCAACGTCCTGACTTTC	CASSNFGANVLTF
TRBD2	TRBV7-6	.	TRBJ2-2	TGTGCCAGCAGCCCGGCCGCGCAGGAGCGGGAGTACACCGGGGAGCTGTTTTTT	CASSPAAQEREYTGELFF
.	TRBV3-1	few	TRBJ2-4	TGTGCCAGCAGCCAAGAGGGTCGGGAGGCCAAAAACATTCAGTACTTC	CASSQEGREAKNIQYF
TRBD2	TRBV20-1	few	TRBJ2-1	TGCAGTGCTAGGCAGACTAGCGGGAGGTACAATGAGCAGTTCTTC	CSARQTSGRYNEQFF
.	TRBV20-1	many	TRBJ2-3	TGCAGTGCTAGAGACCCGAATAGAAGAGATACGCAGTATTTT	CSARDPNRRDTQYF
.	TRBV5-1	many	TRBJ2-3	TGCGCCAGCAGCCCGGGGCCCACAGATACGCAGTATTTT	CASSPGPTDTQYF
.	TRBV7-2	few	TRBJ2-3	TGTGCCAGCACCCTCGAGGTGCGGGATCTAGATACGCAGTATTTT	CASTLEVRDLDTQYF
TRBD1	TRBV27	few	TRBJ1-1	TGTGCCAGCAGTTTCAGGGGGCATCTTTCTTGGGAAGCTTTCTTT	CASSFRGHLSWEAFF
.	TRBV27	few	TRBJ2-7	TGTGCCAGCAGACCGAGCCCCTACGAGCAGTACTTC	CASRPSPYEQYF
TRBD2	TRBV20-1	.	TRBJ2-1	TGCAGTGCTAGAGATCCCCTAGCGGGACTGTATGAGCAGTTCTTC	CSARDPLAGLYEQFF